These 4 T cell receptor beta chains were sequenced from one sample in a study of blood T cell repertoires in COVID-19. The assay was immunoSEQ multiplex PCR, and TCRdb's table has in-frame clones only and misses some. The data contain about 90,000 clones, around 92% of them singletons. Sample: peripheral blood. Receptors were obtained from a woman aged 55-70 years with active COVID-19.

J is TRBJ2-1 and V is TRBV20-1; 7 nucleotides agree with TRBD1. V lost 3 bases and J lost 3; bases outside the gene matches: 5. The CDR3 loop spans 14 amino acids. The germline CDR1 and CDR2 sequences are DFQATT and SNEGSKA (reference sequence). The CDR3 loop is CSASRGPNYNEQFF. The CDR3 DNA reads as TGCAGTGCTAGTAGGGGGCCTAACTACAATGAGCAGTTCTTC.

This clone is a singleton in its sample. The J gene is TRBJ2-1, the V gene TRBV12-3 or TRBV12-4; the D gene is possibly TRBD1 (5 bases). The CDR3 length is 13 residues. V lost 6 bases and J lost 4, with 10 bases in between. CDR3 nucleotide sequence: TGTGCCAGCAGAAAGACAGAGTACAATGAGCAGTTCTTC. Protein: CASRKTEYNEQFF.

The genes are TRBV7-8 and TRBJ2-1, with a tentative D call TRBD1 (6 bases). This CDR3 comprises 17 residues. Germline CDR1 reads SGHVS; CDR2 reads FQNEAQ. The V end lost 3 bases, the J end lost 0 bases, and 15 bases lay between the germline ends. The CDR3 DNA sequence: TGTGCCAGCAGCTTCCTAGGACAGACCAGCTCCTACAATGAGCAGTTCTTC. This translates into CASSFLGQTSSYNEQFF. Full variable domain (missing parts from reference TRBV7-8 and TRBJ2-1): GAGVSQSPRYKVAKRGQDVALRCDPISGHVSLFWYQQALGQGPEFLTYFQNEAQLDKSGLPSDRFFAERPEGSVSTLKIQRTQQEDSAVYLCASSFLGQTSSYNEQFFGPGTRLTVL.

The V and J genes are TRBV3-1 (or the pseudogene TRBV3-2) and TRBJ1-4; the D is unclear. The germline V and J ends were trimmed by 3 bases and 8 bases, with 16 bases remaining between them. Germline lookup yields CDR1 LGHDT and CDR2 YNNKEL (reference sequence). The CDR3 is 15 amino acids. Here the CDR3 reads CASSHRTGKGEKLFF. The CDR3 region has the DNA TGTGCCAGCAGCCACCGGACGGGAAAGGGAGAAAAACTGTTTTTT.